This T cell receptor (beta chain) was sequenced in a study of cytomegalovirus exposure and HLA in healthy donors. Study results and caveats: It was about 150 TCR beta chains that were listed as cytomegalovirus-associated. Reports described diagnosis of cytomegalovirus status by the classifier as highly specific and sensitive. Through in vitro validation, three CMV-associated chains were shown to be specific for CMV antigens.

The donors were members of the validation cohort, which comprised under 150 subjects and was separate from the first cohort of 600 to 800 subjects. CDR3 length: 14 amino acids. Germline trimming cut 4 bases from V and 3 bases from J; bases unmatched to any gene: 4. Germline CDR1 reads SGHDN; CDR2 reads FVKESK. Points on this clone: Its antigen is unidentified.

TCRdb's table, derived via immunoSEQ multiplex PCR, lists solely in-frame clones and lacks some. The sample holds about 150,000 clones, roughly 90% seen once. The chain employs TRBV14 and TRBJ2-3; the match to TRBD2 covers 7 bases. The sequenced sample consisted of PBMCs. This clonotype originated in a man between 18 and 29 years old in good health and CMV-seronegative. In nucleotides, the CDR3 is TGTGCCAGCAGCCCTAGCGGTAATACAGATACGCAGTATTTT. Translated: CASSPSGNTDTQYF.